This passage covers 25 T cell receptor beta chains from one sample sequenced in a study of blood T cell repertoires in COVID-19. Produced via immunoSEQ multiplex PCR; TCRdb's table is partial and in-frame only. Of some 16,000 clones in the sample, roughly 81% were seen once. Sequencing was carried out using peripheral blood. The source of these receptors is a man in his 60s with acute or convalescent COVID-19.

This clone has only a few counts. The V and J genes are TRBV2 and TRBJ2-2; 10 bases match TRBD1. V was pared by 5 bases and J by 8 bases, with 8 bases of the junction left unmatched. Germline V gene sequence: CDR1 SNHLY, CDR2 FYNNEI. The length of the CDR3 is 15 residues. The CDR3 DNA reads as TGTGCCAGCAGTTCCGGGACAGGGGCTTTAGGGGAGCTGTTTTTT. Its protein product is CASSSGTGALGELFF.

The rearrangement links TRBV5-8 to TRBJ1-4, with 7 positions matching TRBD1. The V segment lost 4 bases and the J segment 5 bases; nucleotides outside the gene matches: 14. CDR3 length equals 17 residues. Germline loops: CDR1 SGHTS, CDR2 YDEGEE. CDR3 DNA sequence: TGTGCCAGCAGCCCAAATTATGGAGACAGGGAAAATGAAAAACTGTTTTTT. This translates into CASSPNYGDRENEKLFF.

The rearrangement links TRBV6-6 to TRBJ1-1; TRBD1 agrees at 8 bases. The CDR3 runs 13 residues. After removal of 5 bases from V and 4 bases from J, the junction contained 3 bases not matched to a gene. Germline V gene data show CDR1 as MNHNY and CDR2 as SVGAGI (reference sequence). CDR3 nucleotide sequence: TGTGCCAGCAGTGGGACAGGCGCCACTGAAGCTTTCTTT. Its protein is CASSGTGATEAFF.

In this sample, this clone turned up a few times. The V call is TRBV4-1, the J call TRBJ1-1; 9 bases map to TRBD1. CDR1 and CDR2 (germline): MGHRA, YSYEKL. The CDR3 is made up of 15 amino acids. Trimming took 2 bases from V and 3 from J; bases not matched to a gene: 4. This chain's CDR3 is CASSQTTGGYTEAFF. The DNA for the CDR3 is TGCGCCAGCAGCCAAACGACAGGGGGATACACTGAAGCTTTCTTT.

The V and J genes are TRBV2 and TRBJ2-5; D is unresolved. Germline V gives CDR1 SNHLY, CDR2 FYNNEI. Deletions cut 4 bases from V and 4 bases from J, with 13 bases between. CDR3 length: 14 residues. The CDR3 protein is CASSALMRRETQYF. The CDR3 DNA is TGTGCCAGCAGTGCTTTGATGAGGAGAGAGACCCAGTACTTC.

The chain combines TRBV6-6 with TRBJ2-1; 14 bases line up with TRBD2. Germline V lookup: CDR1 MNHNY, CDR2 SVGAGI (reference sequence). The CDR3 totals 16 residues. With V trimmed by 6 bases and J by 8 bases, 9 bases remained unmatched. This CDR3 is CASSPGLAGGGDEQFF. Written as DNA, the CDR3 is TGTGCCAGCAGCCCCGGACTAGCGGGGGGCGGAGATGAGCAGTTCTTC.

The chain recombines TRBV6-5 with TRBJ2-7; D is unclear. The V end was cut by 0 bases, the J end by 0 bases, with 9 bases between. The CDR3 loop spans 15 amino acids. Germline V gene lookup returns CDR1 MNHEY and CDR2 SVGAGI. This CDR3 reads CASSYSEADSYEQYF. The CDR3 bases are TGTGCCAGCAGTTACTCCGAGGCCGACTCCTACGAGCAGTACTTC.

The gene calls are TRBV10-2 and TRBJ1-2; no reliable D call. The length of the CDR3 is 14 residues. Germline V gene lookup returns CDR1 WSHSY and CDR2 SAAADI. Trimming left V 2 bases short and J 4 bases short, with 11 bases between. CDR3 residues: CASSENPEFYGYTF. The CDR3 nucleotides are TGCGCCAGCAGTGAGAACCCAGAATTCTATGGCTACACCTTC.

This rearrangement joins TRBV6-5 to TRBJ2-1, with 9 positions matching TRBD1. The CDR3 is 13 residues long. CDR1 is MNHEY and CDR2 is SVGAGI in the germline V gene. With 6 bases clipped from V and 9 bases from J, the junction kept 6 bases outside the gene matches. The CDR3: CASRPTGGGEQFF. CDR3 nucleotide sequence: TGTGCCAGCAGACCGACAGGGGGGGGTGAGCAGTTCTTC.

This chain connects TRBV25-1 to TRBJ1-2, with 7 bases fitting TRBD1. The CDR3 runs to 13 residues. V dropped 6 bases and J dropped 4; count of bases not matched to a gene: 5. Per the germline V gene, CDR1 is MGHDK and CDR2 is SYGVNS. The CDR3 nucleotides are TGTGCCAGCAGATCAGGGGGTGGCTATGGCTACACCTTC. As protein: CASRSGGGYGYTF.

This chain connects TRBV27 to TRBJ1-3, with 8 bases aligning to TRBD1. The CDR3 consists of 14 residues. Losses at the gene ends were 6 bases for V and 2 bases for J; bases not matched to a gene: 3. CDR1 and CDR2 from the germline V gene are MNHEY and SMNVEV (reference sequence). The CDR3 nucleotides read TGTGCCAGCAGCTACAGGGGGGCTGGAAACACCATATATTTT. It translates to CASSYRGAGNTIYF.

This clone rates as medium-sized (0.01 to 0.1%). The rearrangement uses TRBV29-1 and TRBJ2-7, with a possible D match to TRBD2 (6 bases). Germline assignment: CDR1 SQVTM and CDR2 ANQGSEA. This CDR3 comprises 16 residues. Trimming took off 1 base at V and 3 bases at J, with 19 bases between the two ends. CDR3 DNA: TGCAGCGTTGAAGTAGGAGGGGTGCGAGGGAGCTACGAGCAGTACTTC. It translates to CSVEVGGVRGSYEQYF.

This clone showed up just a few times. The chain has TRBV5-1 and TRBJ2-2, with 9 bases lining up with TRBD1. Trimming removed 0 bases from V and 3 bases from J; junction bases left unmatched: 0. This CDR3 region has 15 residues. Germline V gene lookup returns CDR1 SGHRS and CDR2 YFSETQ. The CDR3 sequence is CASSLGTGDTGELFF. Written as DNA, the CDR3 is TGCGCCAGCAGCTTGGGGACAGGGGACACCGGGGAGCTGTTTTTT. The whole variable domain, remainder taken from reference TRBV5-1 and TRBJ2-2, is KAGVTQTPRYLIKTRGQQVTLSCSPISGHRSVSWYQQTPGQGLQFLFEYFSETQRNKGNFPGRFSGRQFSNSRSEMNVSTLELGDSALYLCASSLGTGDTGELFFGEGSRLTVL.

The chain uses TRBV12-2 and TRBJ2-3; no DNA check was done on the table's D call, TRBD2. TRBV12-2 is a pseudogene locus. The CDR3 length is 20 residues. The CDR3 sequence is CASRLVSRASGGAVTDTQYF. CDR3 DNA: TGTGCAAGTCGCTTAGTTTCGAGGGCTAGCGGGGGGGCAGTCACAGATACGCAGTATTTT.

CDR3 amino acids: CATRDRTGIYGYTF. The CDR3 region has the DNA TGTGCCACCAGAGACCGGACAGGGATCTATGGCTACACCTTC. V and J are TRBV24-1 and TRBJ1-2, with 8 bases identical to TRBD1. Per the germline V gene, CDR1 is KGHDR and CDR2 is SFDVKD. This CDR3 is built from 14 residues. Germline trimming cut 7 bases from V and 4 bases from J; bases unmatched to any gene: 7.

The chain joins TRBV7-2 to TRBJ2-3; 8 bases are shared with TRBD2. Trimming took 5 bases from V and 1 from J; bases not matched to a gene: 8. The germline V gene encodes CDR1 SGHTA and CDR2 FQGNSA. There are 16 residues in the CDR3. The CDR3: CASSLGLRGGTDTQYF. The DNA of the CDR3 is TGTGCCAGCAGCCTCGGTTTGCGGGGGGGCACAGATACGCAGTATTTT.

This clone is a singleton in its sample. The gene calls are TRBV24-1 and TRBJ2-5; 8 positions match TRBD1. Germline assignment: CDR1 KGHDR and CDR2 SFDVKD. The CDR3 is made up of 15 amino acids. Unmatched junction bases numbered 2, after V lost 0 bases and J lost 3 bases. CDR3 sequence: CATSDLAGGEETQYF. For the CDR3, the DNA is TGTGCCACCAGTGATTTGGCAGGGGGCGAAGAGACCCAGTACTTC.

The count of this clone is one. J is TRBJ1-3 and V is TRBV5-6, with 7 bases matching TRBD1. Losses at the gene ends were 4 bases for V and 4 bases for J; bases not matched to a gene: 2. Germline V gene lookup returns CDR1 SGHDT and CDR2 YYEEEE. This CDR3 is 13 amino acids long. CDR3 nucleotides: TGTGCCAGCAGCGTGACAGGGGGAAACACCATATATTTT. Its translation is CASSVTGGNTIYF.

This sequence joins TRBV29-1 and TRBJ2-7; 10 positions agree with TRBD1. Germline CDR1 is SQVTM and CDR2 is ANQGSEA. The CDR3 is 14 residues long. Trimming removed 4 bases from V and 7 bases from J; junction bases left unmatched: 10. In nucleotides, the CDR3 is TGCAGCGTTGCGACCGGGACAGGGGTGGGGGAGCAGTACTTC. Residues: CSVATGTGVGEQYF.

In its sample, this clone was seen once. The chain employs TRBV6-2 or TRBV6-3 and TRBJ2-1; 9 bases are shared with TRBD2. The CDR3 sequence is 15 residues long. V lost 5 bases and J lost 2; bases outside the gene matches: 4. Germline CDR1 MNHEY, CDR2 SVGEGT. CDR3 DNA: TGTGCCAGCAGTATTTTAGCGGGGGCCTACAATGAGCAGTTCTTC. Protein: CASSILAGAYNEQFF.

This clone was found a few times. The chain joins TRBV11-2 to TRBJ2-7; no clear D gene. Trimming removed 4 bases at V and 2 bases at J, with 15 bases between. This CDR3 comprises 15 residues. CDR1 is SGHAT, CDR2 FQNNGV, per germline. In nucleotides, the CDR3 is TGTGCCAGCAGCTCCCGAGTTAGATTTGCCTACGAGCAGTACTTC. This sequence encodes CASSSRVRFAYEQYF. Supplemented by reference TRBV11-2 and TRBJ2-7, the full variable domain reads EAGVAQSPRYKIIEKRQSVAFWCNPISGHATLYWYQQILGQGPKLLIQFQNNGVVDDSQLPKDRFSAERLKGVDSTLKIQPAKLEDSAVYLCASSSRVRFAYEQYFGPGTRLTVT.

The chain joins TRBV4-1 to TRBJ2-7, with a possible D match to TRBD1 (5 bases). Germline CDR1 is MGHRA and CDR2 is YSYEKL. Trimming shortened V by 1 base and J by 2 bases, and 9 bases separated the two germline ends. This CDR3 has 14 residues. The CDR3 sequence: CASSQGTSTYEQYF. CDR3 coding DNA: TGCGCCAGCAGCCAAGGGACAAGTACCTACGAGCAGTACTTC.

This clone was recorded a few times. The chain joins TRBV10-3 to TRBJ1-1, with TRBD1 as a possible D gene (5 bases). Germline V CDR1 and CDR2: ENHRY, SYGVKD. The CDR3 spans 15 residues. Trimming stripped 6 bases from V and 5 bases from J, with 19 bases between. DNA of the CDR3: TGTGCCATCAGGTCCTTGGGAGGGGAGTATACTGAAGCTTTCTTT. It is translated as CAIRSLGGEYTEAFF.

The chain is built from TRBV28 and TRBJ1-2; TRBD1 aligns across 10 bases. V lost 3 bases to trimming and J lost 7 bases; unmatched junction nucleotides: 8. This CDR3 has 15 amino acids. The germline gives CDR1 MDHEN, CDR2 SYDVKM. The CDR3 DNA is TGTGCCAGCAGTTTGATGGGGACAGGGGAAGGTGGCTACACCTTC. Translation: CASSLMGTGEGGYTF.

V and J are TRBV5-5 and TRBJ2-3, with TRBD2 matching over 7 bases. CDR1 and CDR2 from the germline V gene are SGHKS and YYEKEE (reference sequence). The junction had 10 bases not matched to a gene; V was cut back by 6 bases and J by 0 bases. The CDR3 is made up of 16 amino acids. The CDR3 DNA is TGTGCCAGCACCTCACCCGAGCGGGGTAGCACAGATACGCAGTATTTT. Protein sequence: CASTSPERGSTDTQYF.